This T cell receptor (beta chain) was observed in a study of shared clonotypes between healthy human individuals. Study-level background: The study drew on two women and a few men aged 18 to 49 as donors. Study conclusions and caveats: Memory subsets had estimated richness that was generally smaller than that of naive subsets. Some naive CD4 clonotypes, 4.5% to 5.5%, turned up in common across a handful of donors.

As for this clone: Antigen unknown.

Assay: immunoSEQ multiplex PCR; the TCRdb copy retains only in-frame clones and omits some. The sample gives around 1.6 million clones, approximately 98% of which show up once; around 0.45% is in the top ten. This CDR3 spans 14 amino acids. Germline CDR1 reads SGHKS; CDR2 reads YYEKEE (reference sequence). The J segment lost 5 bases and the V segment lost 3 bases, leaving 6 bases of the junction unmatched. Material for sequencing was naive CD4+ T cells sorted from blood. The sample's subset: CD45RA+ positively selected. J is TRBJ1-2 and V is TRBV5-5; 8 bases match TRBD1. The source of this sequence is a man aged 25 to 40 in good health. The CDR3 spells CASSSGTGFYGYTF. CDR3 DNA: TGTGCCAGCAGCTCCGGGACAGGTTTTTATGGCTACACCTTC. Variable domain in full (rest from reference TRBV5-5 and TRBJ1-2): DAGVTQSPTHLIKTRGQQVTLRCSPISGHKSVSWYQQVLGQGPQFIFQYYEKEERGRGNFPDRFSARQFPNYSSELNVNALLLGDSALYLCASSSGTGFYGYTFGSGTRLTVV.